What follows describes a single T cell receptor (beta chain). What it binds is not known. CDR3 length: 14 amino acids. Germline CDR1 is SGHNT and CDR2 is YENEEA. The data derive from a study of T cells expressing NK-cell markers. Overall study: Seropositivity for HCMV was found in most of the eight sequenced donors, with one seronegative.

From its re-call of the 5' RACE reads, TCRdb lists each CDR3 protein once, without DNA. This repertoire comprises hundreds of thousands of distinct CDR3 sequences; its ten largest clones make up approximately 3.6%. Study-level results: Roughly 1.0-7.0% of CD8+ T cells in several donors belonged to dominant NKG2C+ clonotypes.

This chain uses TRBV11-3 with TRBJ2-7; the TRBD1 assignment by TCRdb is unverifiable without DNA. Sequenced sample: blood T cells: a sorted CD56 or NKG2C T cell subset, CD4+ or CD8+ T cells, or bulk PBMC T cells (not recorded which). This receptor was identified in a man younger than 35 in good health. The CDR3 loop reads CASSFRIGGYEQYF. The full variable domain, rest sourced from reference TRBV11-3 and TRBJ2-7, is EAGVVQSPRYKIIEKKQPVAFWCNPISGHNTLYWYLQNLGQGPELLIRYENEEAVDDSQLPKDRFSAERLKGVDSTLKIQPAELGDSAVYLCASSFRIGGYEQYFGPGTRLTVT.